What follows is one TCR beta chain and its context. Its matching antigen is unknown. The CDR3 is made up of 17 amino acids. Unmatched junction bases numbered 21, after V lost 8 bases and J lost 9 bases. Germline V gives CDR1 SGHTA, CDR2 FQGTGA. The record originates from a study of T cell responses to AZD1222 COVID-19 vaccine. General observations from the study: Of the AZD1222 recipients, only five to seven were seropositive at baseline. Spike-specific TCR breadth and depth rose after two AZD1222 doses. After the peak T cell response, and only then, were repertoires sampled. Spike was spanned by vaccine-associated CD4 TCRs, which were dominant at 160-218 and 743-854.

Measured with immunoSEQ multiplex PCR; TCRdb has only the in-frame clones, and not every one. The sample records 140,000 to 150,000 clones, around 89% being singletons. This material consisted of peripheral blood, taken on day 0 of AZD1222 vaccination. This rearrangement joins TRBV7-3 to TRBJ2-1; 8 nucleotides agree with TRBD2. This clonotype was sampled from an adult in good health. The CDR3 DNA reads TGTGCCAGCCACCCGACGGGAGGGGCCTTGTCAGTCGGTGAGCAGTTCTTC. Encoded protein: CASHPTGGALSVGEQFF.